These T cell receptor beta chains were read from a single sample in a study of OX40 agonist ivuxolimab in advanced cancers. Libraries were prepared by immunoSEQ multiplex PCR; TCRdb keeps only in-frame clonotypes and omits some of them. The sample has about 41,000 clones; 85% are singletons. The source material was CD4+ or CD8+ T cells sorted from blood, sampled in a trial of the OX40 agonist ivuxolimab. These receptors all come from an adult with an advanced solid tumor such as melanoma, head and neck, liver or kidney cancer. CDR3s include the opening cysteine and the closing phenylalanine or tryptophan. The order of the fields is clone size, J gene, D gene, V gene, CDR3 DNA, CDR3 protein. D genes are given only for firm matches. Clone size is given for some rows only: seen once, a few or many times, or a class if the clone is expanded.

clone_size: NA
j_call: TRBJ1-2
d_call: NA
v_call: TRBV28
cdr3_nt: TGTGCCAGCAGTCCCGTAGCTTCCTATGGCTACACCTTC
cdr3_aa: CASSPVASYGYTF

clone_size: NA
j_call: TRBJ1-1
d_call: TRBD1
v_call: TRBV27
cdr3_nt: TGTGCCAGCAGTTTATTCCCGACAGGGGGCAATACTGAAGCTTTCTTT
cdr3_aa: CASSLFPTGGNTEAFF

clone_size: NA
j_call: TRBJ1-2
d_call: NA
v_call: TRBV2
cdr3_nt: TGTGCCAGCAGTGAAGGGTTCCTCAACTATGGCTACACCTTC
cdr3_aa: CASSEGFLNYGYTF

clone_size: few
j_call: TRBJ2-7
d_call: NA
v_call: TRBV19
cdr3_nt: TGTGCCAGTAGGGGGTCCTACGAGCAGTACTTC
cdr3_aa: CASRGSYEQYF

clone_size: NA
j_call: TRBJ2-1
d_call: TRBD2
v_call: TRBV28
cdr3_nt: TGTGCCAGCACCCCTAGCGGGACCTACAATGAGCAGTTCTTC
cdr3_aa: CASTPSGTYNEQFF

clone_size: few
j_call: TRBJ1-1
d_call: TRBD1
v_call: TRBV5-4
cdr3_nt: TGTGCCAGCAGCCCAGCCTCCAGGGGGAGGAGGACTGAAGCTTTCTTT
cdr3_aa: CASSPASRGRRTEAFF

clone_size: once
j_call: TRBJ2-6
d_call: NA
v_call: TRBV29-1
cdr3_nt: TGCAGCGTTGAAGTTGGGGCGGTCCTGACTTTC
cdr3_aa: CSVEVGAVLTF

clone_size: NA
j_call: TRBJ2-1
d_call: NA
v_call: TRBV10-1
cdr3_nt: TGCGCCAGCAGTGACCGGCTAGGCCCCTACAATGAGCAGTTCTTC
cdr3_aa: CASSDRLGPYNEQFF

clone_size: NA
j_call: TRBJ2-1
d_call: NA
v_call: TRBV13
cdr3_nt: TGTGCCAGCAGGCCCACTTTTGACAGAGTGACGGATGAGCAGTTCTTC
cdr3_aa: CASRPTFDRVTDEQFF

clone_size: NA
j_call: TRBJ2-7
d_call: TRBD1
v_call: TRBV6-5
cdr3_nt: TGTGCCAGCAGGGGGGACAGGAGGCAGTACGAGCAGTACTTC
cdr3_aa: CASRGDRRQYEQYF

clone_size: NA
j_call: TRBJ1-1
d_call: TRBD1
v_call: TRBV9
cdr3_nt: TGTGCCAGCAGCGTAGCCTCTTTACAGGGGACGTCGAACACTGAAGCTTTCTTT
cdr3_aa: CASSVASLQGTSNTEAFF